Listed here are 5 T cell receptor beta chains from one sample, sequenced in a study of blood T cells in healthy people across ages. Using a J-beta primer mix together with a sample-barcoded 5' primer, a second PCR was run for roughly 6 to 12 cycles. TCRdb reanalysed the 5' RACE reads using MiXCR and keeps one entry per CDR3 protein. The repertoire holds about 720,000 distinct CDR3 sequences, with 20% to 25% as singletons. The sample comprised blood. The receptors derive from a man between 65 and 85 years old in good health.

The chain carries TRBV29-1 and TRBJ1-2, with a possible D match to TRBD1 (5 bases). The CDR3 runs 12 residues. Germline lookup yields CDR1 SQVTM and CDR2 ANQGSEA. V lost 4 bases and J 7 bases, leaving 13 bases between the germline ends. The CDR3 loop is CSVVGAPFGYTF. CDR3 DNA: TGCAGCGTTGTAGGGGCCCCATTTGGCTACACCTTC. The whole variable domain, remainder taken from reference TRBV29-1 and TRBJ1-2, is SAVISQKPSRDICQRGTSLTIQCQVDSQVTMMFWYRQQPGQSLTLIATANQGSEATYESGFVIDKFPISRPNLTFSTLTVSNMSPEDSSIYLCSVVGAPFGYTFGSGTRLTVV.

This clonotype came up a few times. The V call is TRBV20-1, the J call TRBJ2-1, with 9 bases aligning to TRBD1. The CDR3 sequence is 13 residues long. The V segment lost 6 bases and the J segment 8 bases; nucleotides outside the gene matches: 8. Germline V gene sequence: CDR1 DFQATT, CDR2 SNEGSKA (reference sequence). The DNA of the CDR3 is TGCAGTGCGACGACAGGGGGTTTCGATGAGCAGTTCTTC. It codes for CSATTGGFDEQFF.

The V gene is TRBV4-3, the J gene TRBJ1-2; TRBD1 agrees at 12 bases. V was pared by 4 bases and J by 4 bases, with 4 bases of the junction left unmatched. This CDR3 comprises 15 residues. The germline gives CDR1 LGHNA, CDR2 YSLEER. The DNA for the CDR3 is TGCGCCAGCAGCCGAGGGACAGGGGGCGGCTATGGCTACACCTTC. Translated, it gives CASSRGTGGGYGYTF.

This clonotype was observed a few times. This chain joins TRBV29-1 and TRBJ2-3, with 8 nucleotides matching TRBD1. J lost 4 bases, V lost 4 bases, and 4 bases had no gene match. The CDR3 is 13 residues long. From germline, CDR1 is SQVTM and CDR2 ANQGSEA. The CDR3: CSVGTGGPDTQYF. CDR3 coding DNA: TGCAGCGTTGGAACAGGGGGGCCAGATACGCAGTATTTT.

V usage is TRBV7-9 and J usage is TRBJ1-1; tentatively, D is TRBD1 (6 bases). Germline V gene data show CDR1 as SEHNR and CDR2 as FQNEAQ (reference sequence). This CDR3 has 13 amino acids. V was pared by 5 bases and J by 5 bases, with 12 bases between. CDR3 amino acids: CASSRTGSTEAFF. In DNA form, the CDR3 reads TGTGCCAGCAGCCGAACAGGGTCAACTGAAGCTTTCTTT.